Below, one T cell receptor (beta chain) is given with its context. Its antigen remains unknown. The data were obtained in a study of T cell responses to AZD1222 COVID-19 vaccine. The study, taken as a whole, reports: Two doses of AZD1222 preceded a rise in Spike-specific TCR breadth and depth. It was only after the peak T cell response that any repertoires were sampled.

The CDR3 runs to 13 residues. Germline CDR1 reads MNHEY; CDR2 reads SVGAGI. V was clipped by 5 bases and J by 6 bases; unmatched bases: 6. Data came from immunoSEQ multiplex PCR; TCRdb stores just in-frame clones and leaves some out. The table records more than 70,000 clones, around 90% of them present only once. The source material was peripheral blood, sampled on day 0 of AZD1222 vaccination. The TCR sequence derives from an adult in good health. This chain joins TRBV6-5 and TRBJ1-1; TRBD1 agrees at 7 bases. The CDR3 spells CASSNDRDSEAFF. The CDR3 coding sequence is TGTGCCAGCAGTAACGACAGGGACTCTGAAGCTTTCTTT.